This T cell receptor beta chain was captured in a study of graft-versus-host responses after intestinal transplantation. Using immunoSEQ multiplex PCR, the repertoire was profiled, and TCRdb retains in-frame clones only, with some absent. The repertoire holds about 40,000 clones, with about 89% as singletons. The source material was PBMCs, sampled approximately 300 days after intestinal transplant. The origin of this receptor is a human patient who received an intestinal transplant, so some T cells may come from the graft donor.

For the CDR3, the DNA is TGTGCCAGCAGTTCTTTAGAAGCAACTAATGAAAAACTGTTTTTT. Translated: CASSSLEATNEKLFF. This chain connects TRBV6-6 to TRBJ1-4; D uncertain. This CDR3 region has 15 residues. Germline CDR1 MNHNY, CDR2 SVGAGI (reference sequence). Trimming took off 4 bases at V and 0 bases at J, with 9 bases between the two ends.